This T cell receptor beta chain is drawn from a study of monozygotic twins with inflammatory bowel disease. In germline, CDR1 is MNHEY, CDR2 SMNVEV (reference sequence). CDR3 length: 13 amino acids. TCRdb reprocessed the 5' RACE reads, with one entry per CDR3 protein and no DNA. The sample table sets out 300,000 to 350,000 distinct CDR3 sequences. Source material: blood. This TCR came from a human donor with ulcerative colitis or Crohn's disease, or a healthy co-twin of an affected twin (not recorded which). This chain joins TRBV27 and TRBJ2-7; lacking DNA, the TRBD2 call made by TCRdb goes unchecked. The CDR3 sequence: CASKNSGSYEQYF.